The present T cell receptor (beta chain) was sequenced within a study of T cells in Graves' hyperthyroidism and ophthalmopathy. In the study overall: It was at initial diagnosis, before any treatment, that peripheral blood was collected.

RNA transcripts served as the template for amplifying TCR beta CDR3 regions. A set of HTBI primers served as the primers for a first-round RT-PCR of the TCR CDR3. TCRdb independently ran MiXCR on the multiplex PCR reads; one entry per CDR3 protein. Among 620,000 or so distinct CDR3 sequences listed, roughly 15% were seen once. Deletions cut 4 bases from V and 1 base from J, with 11 bases between. This CDR3 contains 14 residues. Looked up from germline, CDR1 is KGHSH and CDR2 is LQKENI. The study's findings and limits: Stable hyperthyroidism and ophthalmopathy were separated using 13 V-J signatures.

This clonotype was picked up a small number of times. Its antigen is not known. The sample taken for sequencing was blood. This TCR was recovered from a woman in her forties or fifties with Graves' ophthalmopathy. V is TRBV18 and J is TRBJ2-7, with D perhaps matching TRBD1 (5 bases). This CDR3 is CASSLGHGSYEQYF. CDR3 nucleotide sequence: TGTGCCAGCTCACTAGGACATGGGTCCTACGAGCAGTACTTC. The full variable domain, its missing parts supplied by reference TRBV18 and TRBJ2-7, is NAGVMQNPRHLVRRRGQEARLRCSPMKGHSHVYWYRQLPEEGLKFMVYLQKENIIDESGMPKERFSAEFPKEGPSILRIQQVVRGDSAAYFCASSLGHGSYEQYFGPGTRLTVT.